These 8 T cell receptor beta chains originate from one sample sequenced in a study of shared clonotypes between healthy human individuals. Some clones are missing from TCRdb's copy, which holds only in-frame ones; the method was immunoSEQ multiplex PCR. The table includes more than 2,000,000 clones, just over 90% detected once. Material: naive CD4+ T cells from PBMCs. Subset noted: CD45RA+ positively selected. These receptors all stem from a man aged 18 to 29 in good health. Some clones in this sample may be carry-over from other donors' samples.

This rearrangement joins TRBV4-1 to TRBJ1-2; D call uncertain. The V and J ends lost 4 bases and 3 bases respectively, with 18 bases between them. In germline, CDR1 is MGHRA, CDR2 YSYEKL. CDR3 size: 16 residues. The CDR3 nucleotides are TGCGCCAGCAGCCTATCAACACCGCCCGGGTACTATGGCTACACCTTC. The encoded protein is CASSLSTPPGYYGYTF.

This CDR3 reads CATSRAAQETQYF. The CDR3 DNA reads TGTGCCACCAGCAGAGCTGCCCAAGAGACCCAGTACTTC. This chain joins TRBV15 and TRBJ2-5; D not certain. The V gene's germline CDR1 is LNHNV and CDR2 YYDKDF (reference sequence). V shed 1 base and J shed 1 base, with 4 bases lying between them. This CDR3 has 13 residues. Drawing the rest from reference TRBV15 and TRBJ2-5, the complete variable domain is DAMVIQNPRYQVTQFGKPVTLSCSQTLNHNVMYWYQQKSSQAPKLLFHYYDKDFNNEADTPDNFQSRRPNTSFCFLDIRSPGLGDTAMYLCATSRAAQETQYFGPGTRLLVL.

This rearrangement joins TRBV10-2 to TRBJ1-5, with TRBD1 matching 7 bases. Germline-derived CDR1 and CDR2 are WSHSY and SAAADI. The CDR3 is 16 amino acids. The V gene end was trimmed by 0 bases and the J gene end by 11 bases; junction bases not matched to a gene: 13. The CDR3 DNA sequence: TGCGCCAGCAGTGAGTCGGGGGGGACAGTTCGAGGGGCCCAGCATTTT. It translates to CASSESGGTVRGAQHF.

V usage is TRBV4-1 and J usage is TRBJ2-7; TRBD1 agrees at 8 bases. The CDR3 sequence is 16 residues long. Germline V CDR1 and CDR2: MGHRA, YSYEKL. J gave up 1 base and V 1 base, and 6 bases lay outside the gene matches. The CDR3 nucleotides are TGCGCCAGCAGCCAAGGACCCCAGGGGGCGTCCTACGAGCAGTACTTC. Translating it yields CASSQGPQGASYEQYF.

On this clone itself: Other DNA sequences of this sample code for an identical CDR3. The chain carries TRBV2 and TRBJ2-5; perhaps TRBD1 as D (6 bases). Germline values: CDR1 SNHLY, CDR2 FYNNEI. V dropped 2 bases and J dropped 5 bases, with 6 bases sitting between them. The CDR3 loop spans 12 amino acids. CDR3 coding DNA: TGTGCCAGCAGTGAACAGGGGGAGACCCAGTACTTC. This sequence encodes CASSEQGETQYF.

The chain combines TRBV9 with TRBJ1-3; TRBD1 matches 9 bases. Germline V CDR1 and CDR2: SGDLS, YYNGEE. The CDR3 totals 15 residues. The V segment lost 4 bases and the J segment 3 bases; nucleotides outside the gene matches: 5. The DNA of the CDR3 is TGTGCCAGCAGCACGCCGGGACAGGGTGGAAACACCATATATTTT. Protein product: CASSTPGQGGNTIYF.

For this clone: In the same sample, other DNA sequences code for this CDR3. The V gene is TRBV5-1, the J gene TRBJ1-5, with D maybe TRBD1 (6 bases). V was shortened by 4 bases and J by 2 bases, with 13 bases between the two germline ends. Per the germline V gene, CDR1 is SGHRS and CDR2 is YFSETQ. CDR3 length equals 15 residues. Written as DNA, the CDR3 is TGCGCCAGCAGCCCAGGCAGGGGAGGCAATCAGCCCCAGCATTTT. The encoded protein is CASSPGRGGNQPQHF.

V gene TRBV5-1 combines with J gene TRBJ1-2; D call uncertain. CDR3 length equals 13 residues. Trimming pared 3 bases from V and 8 bases from J, leaving 14 bases between. Germline-derived CDR1 and CDR2 are SGHRS and YFSETQ. CDR3 region: CASSSGGSQGYTF. The CDR3 DNA sequence: TGCGCCAGCAGCTCGGGTGGCTCGCAGGGCTACACCTTC.